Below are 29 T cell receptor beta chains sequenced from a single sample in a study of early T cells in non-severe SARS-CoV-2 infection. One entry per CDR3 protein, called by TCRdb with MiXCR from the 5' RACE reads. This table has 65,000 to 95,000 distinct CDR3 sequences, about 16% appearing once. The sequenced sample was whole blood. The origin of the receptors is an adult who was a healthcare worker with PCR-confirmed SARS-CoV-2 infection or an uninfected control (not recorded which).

The CDR3 spells CASTPGTSKYVHNEQFF. The CDR3, as DNA: TGTGCCAGCACCCCCGGGACTAGCAAATACGTGCACAATGAGCAGTTCTTC. V is TRBV6-6 and J is TRBJ2-1; 9 bases are a match to TRBD2. The CDR3 totals 17 residues. The germline V gene has CDR1 MNHNY and CDR2 SVGAGI (reference sequence). After removal of 7 bases from V and 5 bases from J, the junction contained 15 bases not matched to a gene.

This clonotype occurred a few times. The CDR3 loop reads CASKTGELFF. As DNA, the CDR3 is TGTGCCAGTAAAACCGGGGAGCTGTTTTTT. The chain couples TRBV21-1 to TRBJ2-2. TRBV21-1 is assigned pseudogene status. This CDR3 has 10 amino acids.

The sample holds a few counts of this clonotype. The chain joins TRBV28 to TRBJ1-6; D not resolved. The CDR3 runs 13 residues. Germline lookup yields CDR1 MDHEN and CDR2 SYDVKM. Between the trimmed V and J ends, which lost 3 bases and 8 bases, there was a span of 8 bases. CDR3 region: CASSFDGYSPLHF. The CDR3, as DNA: TGTGCCAGCAGTTTCGACGGATATTCACCCCTCCACTTT.

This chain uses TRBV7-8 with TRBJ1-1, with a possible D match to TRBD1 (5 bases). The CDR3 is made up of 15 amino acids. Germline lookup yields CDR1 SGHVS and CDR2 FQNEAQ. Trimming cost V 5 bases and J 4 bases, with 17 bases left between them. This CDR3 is CASSPRRGESTEAFF. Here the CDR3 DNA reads TGTGCCAGCAGCCCCCGGAGAGGGGAGAGCACTGAAGCTTTCTTT.

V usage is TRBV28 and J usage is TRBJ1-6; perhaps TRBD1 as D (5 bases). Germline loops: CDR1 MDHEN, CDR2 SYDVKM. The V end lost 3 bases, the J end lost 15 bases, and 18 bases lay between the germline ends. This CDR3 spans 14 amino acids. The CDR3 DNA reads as TGTGCCAGCAGTTTTCGCAGGGTCGGAGTGGACCTCCACTTT. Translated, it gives CASSFRRVGVDLHF.

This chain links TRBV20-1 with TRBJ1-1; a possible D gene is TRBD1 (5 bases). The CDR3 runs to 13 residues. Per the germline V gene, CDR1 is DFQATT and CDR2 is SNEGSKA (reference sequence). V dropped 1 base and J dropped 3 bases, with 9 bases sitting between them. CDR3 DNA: TGCAGTGCTAGAGTAACGGGGGACACTGAAGCTTTCTTT. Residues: CSARVTGDTEAFF.

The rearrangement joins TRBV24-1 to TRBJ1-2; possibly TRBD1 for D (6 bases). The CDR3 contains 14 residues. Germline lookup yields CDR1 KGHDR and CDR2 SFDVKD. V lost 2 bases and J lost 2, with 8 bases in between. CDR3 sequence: CATSDSTGNYGYTF. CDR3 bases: TGTGCCACCAGTGATTCGACAGGCAACTATGGCTACACCTTC.

The CDR3 is CASIRGGKDNEQFF. CDR3 bases: TGTGCCAGTATCAGGGGGGGTAAGGACAATGAGCAGTTCTTC. This sequence joins TRBV19 and TRBJ2-1; TRBD1 or TRBD2 may be the D gene (7 bases each). The length of the CDR3 is 14 residues. Germline CDR1 reads LNHDA; CDR2 reads SQIVND (reference sequence). The V gene lost 7 bases and the J gene lost 5 bases, with 15 bases spanning the gap.

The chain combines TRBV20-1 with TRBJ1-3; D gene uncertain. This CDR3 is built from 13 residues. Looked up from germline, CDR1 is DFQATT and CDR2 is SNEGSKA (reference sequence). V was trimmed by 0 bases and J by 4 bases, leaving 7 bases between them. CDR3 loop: CSARETPGNTIYF. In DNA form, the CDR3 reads TGCAGTGCTAGAGAAACCCCCGGAAACACCATATATTTT.

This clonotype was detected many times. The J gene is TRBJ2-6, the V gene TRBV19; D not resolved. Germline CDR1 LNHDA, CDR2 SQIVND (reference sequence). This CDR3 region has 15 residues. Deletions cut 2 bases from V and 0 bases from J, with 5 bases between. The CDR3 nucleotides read TGTGCCAGTAGTATACATACCTCTGGGGCCAACGTCCTGACTTTC. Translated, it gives CASSIHTSGANVLTF.

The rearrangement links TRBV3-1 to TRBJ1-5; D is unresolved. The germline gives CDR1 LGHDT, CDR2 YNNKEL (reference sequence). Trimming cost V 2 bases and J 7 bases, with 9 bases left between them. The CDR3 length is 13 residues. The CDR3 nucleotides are TGTGCCAGCAGCCAAATGGGCGGCCAGCCCCAGCATTTT. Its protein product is CASSQMGGQPQHF.

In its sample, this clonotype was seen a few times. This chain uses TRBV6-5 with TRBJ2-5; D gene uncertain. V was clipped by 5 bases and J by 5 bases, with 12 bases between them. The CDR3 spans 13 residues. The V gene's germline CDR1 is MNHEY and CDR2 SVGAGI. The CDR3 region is CASSPRLGETQYF. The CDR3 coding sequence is TGTGCCAGCAGTCCCCGTTTGGGGGAGACCCAGTACTTC.

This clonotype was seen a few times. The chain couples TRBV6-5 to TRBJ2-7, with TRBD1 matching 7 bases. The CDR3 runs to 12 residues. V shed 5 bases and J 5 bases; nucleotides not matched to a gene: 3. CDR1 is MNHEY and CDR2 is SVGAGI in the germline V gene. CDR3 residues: CASSDRVNEQYF. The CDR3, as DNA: TGTGCCAGCAGTGACAGGGTGAACGAGCAGTACTTC.

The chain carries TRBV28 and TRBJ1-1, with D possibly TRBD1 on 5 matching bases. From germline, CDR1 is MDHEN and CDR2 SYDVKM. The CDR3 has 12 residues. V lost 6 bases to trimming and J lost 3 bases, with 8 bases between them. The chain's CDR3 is CASRTDHTEAFF. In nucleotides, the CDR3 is TGTGCCAGCAGGACAGATCACACTGAAGCTTTCTTT. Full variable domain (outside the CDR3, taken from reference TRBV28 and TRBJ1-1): DVKVTQSSRYLVKRTGEKVFLECVQDMDHENMFWYRQDPGLGLRLIYFSYDVKMKEKGDIPEGYSVSREKKERFSLILESASTNQTSMYLCASRTDHTEAFFGQGTRLTVV.

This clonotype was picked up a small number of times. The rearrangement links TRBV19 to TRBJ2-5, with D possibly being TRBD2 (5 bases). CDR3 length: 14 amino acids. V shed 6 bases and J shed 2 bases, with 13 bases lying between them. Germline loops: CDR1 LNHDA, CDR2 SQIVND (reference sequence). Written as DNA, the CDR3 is TGTGCCAGTAGAAGGGCGGGTTTACAAGAGACCCAGTACTTC. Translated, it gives CASRRAGLQETQYF.

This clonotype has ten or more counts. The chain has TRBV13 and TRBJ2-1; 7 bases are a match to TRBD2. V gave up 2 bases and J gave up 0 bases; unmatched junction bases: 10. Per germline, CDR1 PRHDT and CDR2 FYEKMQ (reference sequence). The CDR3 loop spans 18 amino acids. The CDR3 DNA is TGTGCCAGCAGCTTACAGGGTCTAGCGGTAAACTCCTACAATGAGCAGTTCTTC. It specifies CASSLQGLAVNSYNEQFF.

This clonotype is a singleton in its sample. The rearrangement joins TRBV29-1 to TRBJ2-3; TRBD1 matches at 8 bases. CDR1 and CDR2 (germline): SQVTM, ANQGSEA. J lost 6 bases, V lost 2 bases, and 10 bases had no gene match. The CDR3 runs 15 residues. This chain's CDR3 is CSVEFQDRVSDTQYF. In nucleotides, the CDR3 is TGCAGCGTTGAATTTCAGGACAGGGTCTCGGATACGCAGTATTTT.

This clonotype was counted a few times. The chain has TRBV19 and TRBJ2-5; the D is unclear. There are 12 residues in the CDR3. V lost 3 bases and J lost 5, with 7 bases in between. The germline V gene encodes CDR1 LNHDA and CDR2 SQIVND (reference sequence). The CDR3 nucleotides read TGTGCCAGTAGTATGGTCCGTGAGACCCAGTACTTC. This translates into CASSMVRETQYF.

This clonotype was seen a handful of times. CDR3 loop: CASSMQGDTGELFF. The DNA of the CDR3 is TGTGCCAGTAGTATGCAGGGGGACACCGGGGAGCTGTTTTTT. The genes are TRBV19 and TRBJ2-2; 7 bases are shared with TRBD1. V shed 3 bases, J shed 3 bases, and the junction held 1 base outside the gene matches. Germline CDR1 is LNHDA and CDR2 is SQIVND (reference sequence). This CDR3 comprises 14 residues. Based on the CDR3 plus reference TRBV19 and TRBJ2-2, the full variable domain is DGGITQSPKYLFRKEGQNVTLSCEQNLNHDAMYWYRQDPGQGLRLIYYSQIVNDFQKGDIAEGYSVSREKKESFPLTVTSAQKNPTAFYLCASSMQGDTGELFFGEGSRLTVL.

DNA of the CDR3: TGTGCCAGCAGTGAATATCTGCGACAGTTGGTTCACTCCTACGAGCAGTACTTC. Translated: CASSEYLRQLVHSYEQYF. This chain connects TRBV25-1 to TRBJ2-7; tentative D call: TRBD1 (5 bases). The CDR3 sequence is 18 residues long. The germline gives CDR1 MGHDK, CDR2 SYGVNS. V gave up 0 bases and J gave up 0 bases, with 18 bases separating them.

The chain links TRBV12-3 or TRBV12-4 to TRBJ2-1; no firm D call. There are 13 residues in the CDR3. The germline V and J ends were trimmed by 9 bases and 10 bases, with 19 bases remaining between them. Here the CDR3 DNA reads TGTGCCAGTCACCGGCTCGTGGAGCTCGAGCAGTTCTTC. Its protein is CASHRLVELEQFF.

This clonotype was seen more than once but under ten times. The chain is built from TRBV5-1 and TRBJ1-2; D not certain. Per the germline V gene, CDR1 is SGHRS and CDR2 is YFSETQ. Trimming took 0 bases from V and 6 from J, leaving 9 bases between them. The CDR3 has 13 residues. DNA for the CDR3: TGCGCCAGCAGCTTGGCCGGGGAGAATGGCTACACCTTC. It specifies CASSLAGENGYTF.

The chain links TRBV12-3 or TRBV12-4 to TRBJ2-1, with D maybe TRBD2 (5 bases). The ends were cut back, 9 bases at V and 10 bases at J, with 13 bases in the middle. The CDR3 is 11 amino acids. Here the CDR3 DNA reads TGTGCCAGTGGGCGGGCCTTGGAGCAGTTCTTC. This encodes CASGRALEQFF.

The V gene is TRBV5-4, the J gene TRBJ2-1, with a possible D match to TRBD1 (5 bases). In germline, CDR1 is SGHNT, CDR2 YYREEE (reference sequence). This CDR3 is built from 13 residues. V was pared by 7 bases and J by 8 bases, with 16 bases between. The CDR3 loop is CASGANNGDEQFF. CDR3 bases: TGTGCCAGCGGGGCCAATAATGGCGATGAGCAGTTCTTC.

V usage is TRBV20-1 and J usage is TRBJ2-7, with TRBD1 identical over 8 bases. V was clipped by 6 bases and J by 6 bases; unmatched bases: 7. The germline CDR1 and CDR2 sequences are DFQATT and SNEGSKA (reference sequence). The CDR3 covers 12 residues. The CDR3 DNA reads TGCAGTGCCGATACAGGGGGGCGCGAGCAGTACTTC. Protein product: CSADTGGREQYF.

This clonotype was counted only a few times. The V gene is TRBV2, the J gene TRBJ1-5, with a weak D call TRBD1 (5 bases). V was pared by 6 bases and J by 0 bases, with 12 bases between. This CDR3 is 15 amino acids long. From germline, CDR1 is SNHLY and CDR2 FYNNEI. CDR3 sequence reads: CASSGRQNSNQPQHF. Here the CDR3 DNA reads TGTGCCAGCAGCGGCAGACAGAATAGCAATCAGCCCCAGCATTTT.

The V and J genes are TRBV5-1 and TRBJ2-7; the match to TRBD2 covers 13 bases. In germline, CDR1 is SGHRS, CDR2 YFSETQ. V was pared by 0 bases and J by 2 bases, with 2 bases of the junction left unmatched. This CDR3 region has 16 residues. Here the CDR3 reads CASSLGTSGRTYEQYF. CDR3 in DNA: TGCGCCAGCAGCTTGGGGACTAGCGGGAGAACCTACGAGCAGTACTTC.

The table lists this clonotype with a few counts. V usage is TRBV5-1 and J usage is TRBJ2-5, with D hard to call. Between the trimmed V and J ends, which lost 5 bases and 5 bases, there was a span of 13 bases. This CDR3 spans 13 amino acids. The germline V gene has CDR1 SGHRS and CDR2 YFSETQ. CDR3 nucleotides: TGCGCCAGCAGGTTCTCTCCCCAGGAGACCCAGTACTTC. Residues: CASRFSPQETQYF.

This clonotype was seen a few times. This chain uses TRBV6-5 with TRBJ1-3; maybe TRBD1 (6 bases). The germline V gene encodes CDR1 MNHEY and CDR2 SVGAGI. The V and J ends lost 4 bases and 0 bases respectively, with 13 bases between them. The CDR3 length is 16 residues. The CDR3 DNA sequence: TGTGCCAGCAGTTCCATCTCAGGGGCCTCTGGAAACACCATATATTTT. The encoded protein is CASSSISGASGNTIYF.